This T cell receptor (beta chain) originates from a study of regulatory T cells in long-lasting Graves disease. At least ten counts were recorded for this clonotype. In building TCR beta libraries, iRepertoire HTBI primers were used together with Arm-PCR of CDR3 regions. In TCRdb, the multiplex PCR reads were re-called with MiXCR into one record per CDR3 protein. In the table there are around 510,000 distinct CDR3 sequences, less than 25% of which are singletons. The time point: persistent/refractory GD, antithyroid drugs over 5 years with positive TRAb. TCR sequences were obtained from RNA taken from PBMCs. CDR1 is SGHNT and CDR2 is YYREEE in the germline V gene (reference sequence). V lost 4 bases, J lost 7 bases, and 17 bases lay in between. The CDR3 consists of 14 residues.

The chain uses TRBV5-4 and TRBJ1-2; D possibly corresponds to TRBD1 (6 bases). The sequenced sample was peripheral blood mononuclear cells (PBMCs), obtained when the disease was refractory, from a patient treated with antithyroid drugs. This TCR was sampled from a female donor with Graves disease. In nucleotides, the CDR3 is TGTGCCAGCAGCGTCCTCGGGGGCGGAATTGGCTACACCTTC. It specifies CASSVLGGGIGYTF.